The present TCR beta chain was sequenced within a study of blood T cell repertoires in COVID-19. Study in general: Researchers got acute and convalescent COVID-19 samples from the United States, Italy and Spain.

CDR3 length equals 15 residues. Germline V gene lookup returns CDR1 MNHEY and CDR2 SVGAGI. Trimming left V 6 bases short and J 1 base short, with 13 bases between. Original processing methods: Using reference gene primer amplification, nucleated cell counts were estimated. TCRdb's table, derived via immunoSEQ multiplex PCR, lists solely in-frame clones and lacks some. V and J calls and clone size are those listed in that table; D and trimming were worked out from the DNA. The sample includes about 150,000 clones, over 70% of them seen just once. The clonotype was recovered from an elderly man with acute or convalescent COVID-19. The sequencing sample was made of peripheral blood. The chain is built from TRBV6-5 and TRBJ1-3, with a tentative D call TRBD1 (5 bases). The CDR3 loop reads CASRTDGGSGNTIYF. The CDR3 coding sequence is TGTGCCAGCAGAACGGACGGGGGATCTGGAAACACCATATATTTT.